The 10 T cell receptor beta chains below come from one sample, sequenced in a study of blood T cell repertoires in COVID-19. Only in-frame clones appear in the TCRdb table, and some are missing; sequencing was by immunoSEQ multiplex PCR. The table includes approximately 120,000 clones, 80% to 85% detected once. The sequenced material came from PBMCs or T cells enriched from blood (not recorded which). Every receptor here comes from a man aged 25-40 years who had recovered from COVID-19.

The rearrangement uses TRBV10-1 and TRBJ2-5; weak D call: TRBD1 (6 bases). CDR1 and CDR2 from the germline V gene are WNHNN and SYGVQD (reference sequence). Deletions cut 3 bases from V and 3 bases from J, with 11 bases between. The CDR3 length is 14 residues. The CDR3 loop is CASSDQGKEETQYF. CDR3 in DNA: TGCGCCAGCAGTGACCAGGGGAAAGAAGAGACCCAGTACTTC.

The CDR3 DNA is TGTGCCAGCAGCTTAGAAGGGGGGGTGGAGACCCAGTACTTC. Translation gives CASSLEGGVETQYF. The chain links TRBV7-2 to TRBJ2-5; D perhaps matches TRBD2 (7 bases). The CDR3 sequence is 14 residues long. CDR1 is SGHTA, CDR2 FQGNSA, per germline. V lost 1 base to trimming and J lost 5 bases, with 11 bases between them.

This clone was counted a few times. The chain couples TRBV14 to TRBJ1-2, with D unclear. Germline-derived CDR1 and CDR2 are SGHDN and FVKESK. V was cut by 4 bases and J by 5 bases, with 11 bases left in between. CDR3 length: 13 amino acids. The CDR3 sequence is CASSPDSAYGYTF. CDR3 in DNA: TGTGCCAGCAGCCCCGACTCGGCGTATGGCTACACCTTC.

V and J are TRBV19 and TRBJ2-7; 11 nucleotides align to TRBD1. CDR3 length: 15 residues. The V segment lost 7 bases and the J segment 0 bases; nucleotides outside the gene matches: 5. The germline gives CDR1 LNHDA, CDR2 SQIVND (reference sequence). CDR3 region: CASTPGQGASYEQYF. The CDR3 coding sequence is TGTGCCAGTACCCCAGGACAGGGGGCCTCCTACGAGCAGTACTTC.

This rearrangement joins TRBV10-2 to TRBJ1-5, with 8 nucleotides matching TRBD1. CDR1 is WSHSY, CDR2 SAAADI, per germline. The CDR3 loop spans 13 amino acids. The V segment lost 3 bases and the J segment 6 bases; nucleotides outside the gene matches: 1. CDR3 in DNA: TGCGCCAGCAGTGAAACAGGGGGTCAGCCCCAGCATTTT. It is translated as CASSETGGQPQHF.

The chain joins TRBV3-1 (or the pseudogene TRBV3-2) to TRBJ1-3, with D tentatively TRBD1 (5 bases). The CDR3 runs 17 residues. Germline V gene sequence: CDR1 LGHDT, CDR2 YNNKEL (reference sequence). With 2 bases removed from V and 0 bases from J, the gap between germline ends came to 14 bases. The DNA of the CDR3 is TGTGCCAGCAGCCAATTCTGGACACCCAACTCTGGAAACACCATATATTTT. It encodes CASSQFWTPNSGNTIYF.

The V call is TRBV11-2, the J call TRBJ2-3; possibly TRBD2 for D (6 bases). The ends were cut back, 1 base at V and 5 bases at J, with 13 bases in the middle. CDR3 length: 15 residues. In germline, CDR1 is SGHAT, CDR2 FQNNGV. CDR3 region: CASSLAAGRVDTQYF. DNA of the CDR3: TGTGCCAGCAGCTTAGCTGCGGGACGAGTAGATACGCAGTATTTT.

The chain links TRBV7-8 to TRBJ1-2; D uncertain. CDR1 is SGHVS, CDR2 FQNEAQ, per germline. V was cut by 0 bases and J by 1 base, with 6 bases left in between. The CDR3 runs 14 residues. The CDR3 sequence: CASSLASRNYGYTF. Written as DNA, the CDR3 is TGTGCCAGCAGCTTAGCGTCCCGTAACTATGGCTACACCTTC.

V is TRBV5-4 and J is TRBJ1-2; D is uncertain. The germline V gene encodes CDR1 SGHNT and CDR2 YYREEE (reference sequence). The CDR3 consists of 14 residues. The V and J ends lost 0 bases and 6 bases respectively, with 12 bases between them. The CDR3 region is CASSLVGVWDGYTF. DNA for the CDR3: TGTGCCAGCAGCTTGGTCGGGGTTTGGGATGGCTACACCTTC.

The rearrangement uses TRBV6-5 and TRBJ1-2, with 8 bases identical to TRBD1. This CDR3 spans 13 amino acids. The J segment lost 4 bases and the V segment lost 5 bases, leaving 3 bases of the junction unmatched. Germline V gene sequence: CDR1 MNHEY, CDR2 SVGAGI. The CDR3 here is CASSPGTGYGYTF. CDR3 nucleotides: TGTGCCAGCAGTCCCGGGACAGGCTATGGCTACACCTTC.